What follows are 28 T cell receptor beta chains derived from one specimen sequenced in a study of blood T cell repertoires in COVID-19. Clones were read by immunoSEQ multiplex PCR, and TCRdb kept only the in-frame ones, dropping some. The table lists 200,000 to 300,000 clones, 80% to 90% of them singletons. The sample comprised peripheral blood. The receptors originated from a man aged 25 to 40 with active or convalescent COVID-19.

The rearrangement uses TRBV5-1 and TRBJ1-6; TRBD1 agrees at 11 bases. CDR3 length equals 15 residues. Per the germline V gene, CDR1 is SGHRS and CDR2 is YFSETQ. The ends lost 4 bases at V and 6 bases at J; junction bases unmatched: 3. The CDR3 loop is CASSTDRGPNSPLHF. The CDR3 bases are TGCGCCAGCAGCACGGACAGGGGGCCTAATTCACCCCTCCACTTT.

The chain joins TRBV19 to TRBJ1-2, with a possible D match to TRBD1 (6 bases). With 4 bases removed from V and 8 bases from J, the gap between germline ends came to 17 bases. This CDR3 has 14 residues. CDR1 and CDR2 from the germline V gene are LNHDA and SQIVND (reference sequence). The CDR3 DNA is TGTGCCAGTAGTACCCGGACAGCCAGCCACGGCTACACCTTC. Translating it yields CASSTRTASHGYTF.

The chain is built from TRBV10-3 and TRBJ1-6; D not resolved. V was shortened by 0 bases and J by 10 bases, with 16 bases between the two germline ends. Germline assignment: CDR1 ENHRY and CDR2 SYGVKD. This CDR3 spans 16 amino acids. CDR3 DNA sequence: TGTGCCATCAGTGAGTCGATTACGGGTGGAATCTCACCCCTCCACTTT. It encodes CAISESITGGISPLHF.

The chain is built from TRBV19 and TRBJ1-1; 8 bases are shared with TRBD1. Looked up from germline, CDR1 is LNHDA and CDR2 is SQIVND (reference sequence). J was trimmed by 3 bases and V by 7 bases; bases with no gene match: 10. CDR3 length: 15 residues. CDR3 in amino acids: CASTATGGGDTEAFF. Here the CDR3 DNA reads TGTGCCAGTACTGCCACAGGGGGTGGTGACACTGAAGCTTTCTTT.

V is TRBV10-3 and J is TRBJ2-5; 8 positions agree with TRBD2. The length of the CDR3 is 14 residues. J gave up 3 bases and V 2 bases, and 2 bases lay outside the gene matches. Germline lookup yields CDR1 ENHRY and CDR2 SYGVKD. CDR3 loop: CAISEGLAKETQYF. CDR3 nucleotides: TGTGCCATCAGTGAGGGACTAGCTAAAGAGACCCAGTACTTC.

CDR3 region: CASSRSGSATNEKLFF. The DNA of the CDR3 is TGTGCCAGCAGCCGGTCAGGATCCGCAACTAATGAAAAACTGTTTTTT. The chain has TRBV3-1 (or the pseudogene TRBV3-2) and TRBJ1-4; D gene ambiguous. V was trimmed by 4 bases and J by 0 bases, leaving 12 bases between them. CDR1 is LGHDT, CDR2 YNNKEL, per germline (reference sequence). The CDR3 is 16 amino acids.

The chain's CDR3 is CASSINLSYEQYF. DNA for the CDR3: TGTGCCAGTAGTATTAATCTATCCTACGAGCAGTACTTC. The V call is TRBV19, the J call TRBJ2-7, with D hard to call. Germline-derived CDR1 and CDR2 are LNHDA and SQIVND (reference sequence). This CDR3 is 13 amino acids long. Trimming stripped 3 bases from V and 1 base from J, with 7 bases between.

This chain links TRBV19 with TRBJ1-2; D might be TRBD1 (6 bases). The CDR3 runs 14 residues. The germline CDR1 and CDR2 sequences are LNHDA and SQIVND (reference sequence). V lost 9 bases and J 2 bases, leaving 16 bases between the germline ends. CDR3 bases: TGTGCCAGCCGCTCCGGACAGAACAACTATGGCTACACCTTC. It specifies CASRSGQNNYGYTF.

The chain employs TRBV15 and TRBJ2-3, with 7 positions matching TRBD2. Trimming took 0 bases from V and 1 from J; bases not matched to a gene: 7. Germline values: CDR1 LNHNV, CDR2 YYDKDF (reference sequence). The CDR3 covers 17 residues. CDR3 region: CATSRDVPSGGTDTQYF. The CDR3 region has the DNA TGTGCCACCAGCAGAGATGTCCCCAGCGGGGGCACAGATACGCAGTATTTT.

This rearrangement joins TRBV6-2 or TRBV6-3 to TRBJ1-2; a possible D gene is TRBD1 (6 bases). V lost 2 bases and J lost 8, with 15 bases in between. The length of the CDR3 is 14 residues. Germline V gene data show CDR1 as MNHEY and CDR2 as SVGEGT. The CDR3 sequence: CASSYDSIQGGYTF. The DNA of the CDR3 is TGTGCCAGCAGTTACGACAGCATTCAGGGGGGCTACACCTTC.

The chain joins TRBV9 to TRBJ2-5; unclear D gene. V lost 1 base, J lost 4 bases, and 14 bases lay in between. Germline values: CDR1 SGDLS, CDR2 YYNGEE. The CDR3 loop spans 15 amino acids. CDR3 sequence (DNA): TGTGCCAGCAGCGTAAGCTGGAGCAATGGAGAGACCCAGTACTTC. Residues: CASSVSWSNGETQYF. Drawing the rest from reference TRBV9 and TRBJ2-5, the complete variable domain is DSGVTQTPKHLITATGQRVTLRCSPRSGDLSVYWYQQSLDQGLQFLIQYYNGEERAKGNILERFSAQQFPDLHSELNLSSLELGDSALYFCASSVSWSNGETQYFGPGTRLLVL.

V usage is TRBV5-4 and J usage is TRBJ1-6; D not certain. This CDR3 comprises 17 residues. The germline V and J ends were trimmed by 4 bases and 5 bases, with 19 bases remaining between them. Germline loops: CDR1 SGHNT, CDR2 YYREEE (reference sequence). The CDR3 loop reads CASSTGGGSHHNSPLHF. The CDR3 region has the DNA TGTGCCAGCAGCACCGGCGGCGGCAGCCACCATAATTCACCCCTCCACTTT.

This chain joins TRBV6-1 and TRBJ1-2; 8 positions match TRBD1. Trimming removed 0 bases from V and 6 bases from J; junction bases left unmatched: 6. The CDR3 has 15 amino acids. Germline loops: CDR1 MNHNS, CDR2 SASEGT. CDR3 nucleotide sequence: TGTGCCAGCAGTGAAGCGAGGACAGGGATTCATGGCTACACCTTC. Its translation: CASSEARTGIHGYTF.

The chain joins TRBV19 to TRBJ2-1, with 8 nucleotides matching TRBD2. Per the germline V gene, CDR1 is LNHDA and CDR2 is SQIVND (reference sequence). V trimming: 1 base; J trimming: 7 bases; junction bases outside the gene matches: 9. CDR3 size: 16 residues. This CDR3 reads CASSIGVSGDQNEQFF. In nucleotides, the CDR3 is TGTGCCAGTAGTATAGGGGTTAGCGGGGACCAGAATGAGCAGTTCTTC.

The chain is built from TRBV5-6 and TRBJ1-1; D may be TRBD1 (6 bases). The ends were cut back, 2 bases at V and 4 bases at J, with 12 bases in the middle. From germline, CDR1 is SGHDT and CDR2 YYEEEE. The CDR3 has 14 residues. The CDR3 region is CASSLLPTGTEAFF. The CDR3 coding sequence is TGTGCCAGCAGCTTACTCCCGACAGGCACTGAAGCTTTCTTT.

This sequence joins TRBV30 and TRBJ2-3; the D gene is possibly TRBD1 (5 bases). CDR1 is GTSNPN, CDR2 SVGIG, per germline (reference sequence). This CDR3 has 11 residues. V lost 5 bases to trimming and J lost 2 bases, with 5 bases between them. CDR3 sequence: CAWGHTDTQYF. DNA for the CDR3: TGTGCCTGGGGACACACAGATACGCAGTATTTT.

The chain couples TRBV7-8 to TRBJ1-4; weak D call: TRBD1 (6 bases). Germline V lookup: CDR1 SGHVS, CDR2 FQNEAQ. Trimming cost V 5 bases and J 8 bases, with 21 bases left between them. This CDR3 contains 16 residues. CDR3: CASSPSWGPSGEKLFF. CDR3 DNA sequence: TGTGCCAGCAGCCCCAGTTGGGGGCCGTCGGGCGAAAAACTGTTTTTT.

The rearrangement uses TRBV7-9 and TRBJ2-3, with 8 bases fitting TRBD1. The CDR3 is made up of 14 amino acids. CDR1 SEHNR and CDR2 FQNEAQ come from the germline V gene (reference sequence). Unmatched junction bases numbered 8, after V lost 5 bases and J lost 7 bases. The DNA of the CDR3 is TGTGCCAGCAGCGATCCGACAGGGGTTAATACGCAGTATTTT. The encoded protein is CASSDPTGVNTQYF.

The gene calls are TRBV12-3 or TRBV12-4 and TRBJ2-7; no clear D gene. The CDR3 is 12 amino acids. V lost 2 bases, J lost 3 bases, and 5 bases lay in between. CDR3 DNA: TGTGCCAGCAGTTTACCCAACTACGAGCAGTACTTC. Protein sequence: CASSLPNYEQYF.

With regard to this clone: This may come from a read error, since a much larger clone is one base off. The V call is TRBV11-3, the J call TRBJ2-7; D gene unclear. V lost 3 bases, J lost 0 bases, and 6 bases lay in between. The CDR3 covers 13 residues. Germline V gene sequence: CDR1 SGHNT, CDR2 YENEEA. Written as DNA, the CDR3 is TGTGCCAGCAGCTTGACAAGCTCCTACGAGCAGTACTTC. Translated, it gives CASSLTSSYEQYF.

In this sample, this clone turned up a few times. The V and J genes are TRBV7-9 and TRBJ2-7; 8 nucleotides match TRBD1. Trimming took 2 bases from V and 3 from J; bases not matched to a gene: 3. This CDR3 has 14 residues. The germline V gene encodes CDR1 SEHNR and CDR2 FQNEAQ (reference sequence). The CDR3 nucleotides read TGTGCCAGCAGCTTAATCGGGACAGGCTACGAGCAGTACTTC. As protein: CASSLIGTGYEQYF.

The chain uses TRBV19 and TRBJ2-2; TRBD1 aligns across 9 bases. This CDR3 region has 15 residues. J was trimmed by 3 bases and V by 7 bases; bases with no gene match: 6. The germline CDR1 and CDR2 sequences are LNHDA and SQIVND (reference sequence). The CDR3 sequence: CASMTGGRYTGELFF. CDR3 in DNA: TGTGCCAGTATGACAGGGGGGCGTTACACCGGGGAGCTGTTTTTT.

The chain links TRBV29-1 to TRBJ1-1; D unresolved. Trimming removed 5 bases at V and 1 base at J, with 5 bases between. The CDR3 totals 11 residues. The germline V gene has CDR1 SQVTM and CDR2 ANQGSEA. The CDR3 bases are TGCAGCGTTATCCAGAACACTGAAGCTTTCTTT. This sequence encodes CSVIQNTEAFF. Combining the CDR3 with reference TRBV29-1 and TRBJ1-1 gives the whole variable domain SAVISQKPSRDICQRGTSLTIQCQVDSQVTMMFWYRQQPGQSLTLIATANQGSEATYESGFVIDKFPISRPNLTFSTLTVSNMSPEDSSIYLCSVIQNTEAFFGQGTRLTVV.

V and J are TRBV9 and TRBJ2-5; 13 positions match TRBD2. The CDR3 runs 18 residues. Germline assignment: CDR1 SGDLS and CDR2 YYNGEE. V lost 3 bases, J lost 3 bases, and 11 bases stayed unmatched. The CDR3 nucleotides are TGTGCCAGCAGCGCGGACCCGGGACTAGCGGGGCAAAAAGAGACCCAGTACTTC. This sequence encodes CASSADPGLAGQKETQYF.

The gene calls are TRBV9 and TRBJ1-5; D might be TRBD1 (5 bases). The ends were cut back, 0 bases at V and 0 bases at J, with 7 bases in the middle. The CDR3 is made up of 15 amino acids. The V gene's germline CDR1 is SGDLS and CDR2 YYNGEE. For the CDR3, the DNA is TGTGCCAGCAGCGTAGAGGGGAATAGCAATCAGCCCCAGCATTTT. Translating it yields CASSVEGNSNQPQHF.

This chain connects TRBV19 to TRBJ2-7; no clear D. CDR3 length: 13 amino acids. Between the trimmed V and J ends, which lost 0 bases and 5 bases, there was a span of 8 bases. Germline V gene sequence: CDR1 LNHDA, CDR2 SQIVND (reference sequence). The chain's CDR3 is CASSIDRVNEQYF. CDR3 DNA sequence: TGTGCCAGTAGTATAGATCGGGTGAACGAGCAGTACTTC.

The CDR3 nucleotides read TGTGCCAGCAGCCAAGACTTAGAAGGCAACCGAGGCTCAGAGACCCAGTACTTC. Amino acid sequence: CASSQDLEGNRGSETQYF. The chain carries TRBV3-1 (or the pseudogene TRBV3-2) and TRBJ2-5; the D is unclear. The V gene's germline CDR1 is LGHDT and CDR2 YNNKEL (reference sequence). V was shortened by 0 bases and J by 4 bases, with 21 bases between the two germline ends. CDR3 size: 18 residues.

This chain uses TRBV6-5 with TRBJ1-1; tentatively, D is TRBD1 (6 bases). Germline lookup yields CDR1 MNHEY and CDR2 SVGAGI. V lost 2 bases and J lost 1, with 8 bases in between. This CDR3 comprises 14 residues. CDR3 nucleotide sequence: TGTGCCAGCAGTTACCAGGGGACGAACACTGAAGCTTTCTTT. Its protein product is CASSYQGTNTEAFF.